The clone carrying this T cell receptor (beta chain) was detected ten times or more. From the 5' RACE reads, TCRdb called clonotypes with MiXCR, one entry per CDR3 protein. This table holds approximately 210,000 distinct CDR3 sequences, 6.5% found once. The CDR3 spans 14 residues. Germline trimming cut 6 bases from V and 5 bases from J; bases unmatched to any gene: 9. This record belongs to a study of identical twins. A further study also used this sample, focusing on T cells expressing NK-cell markers.

The rearrangement uses TRBV12-3 or TRBV12-4 and TRBJ2-7; 8 bases match TRBD1. The sequencing sample was made of CD8+ T cells sorted from blood. The TCR was taken from a woman in her late teens or twenties in good health. The DNA for the CDR3 is TGTGCCAGCAGCTACGGACAGGGATCCCACGAGCAGTACTTC. This codes for CASSYGQGSHEQYF.